This TCR beta chain was recovered during a study of identical twins. This clonotype has a handful of counts. Its specificity is unknown. Template switching, a step in the protocol, added a universal primer site, and cDNA carried unique molecular identifiers. In TCRdb, the 5' RACE reads were re-called with MiXCR into one record per CDR3 protein. The data show 400,000 to 500,000 distinct CDR3 sequences, with approximately 18% seen just once and roughly 12% held by the top ten. Study-wide findings and caveats: In beta out-of-frame sequences, the excess sharing between twins was weaker. Insertions were reduced in abundant cord blood beta clonotypes but not in memory repertoires. Zero-insertion analyses were open to partial confounding by invariant MAIT and iNKT cells.

The sequence was obtained from a man aged 45 to 65 in good health. The sequenced sample was naive T cells sorted from blood.

CDR3 residues: CASNYGTSGGEETQYF. Written as DNA, the CDR3 is TGCGCCAGCAATTACGGGACTAGCGGGGGGGAAGAGACCCAGTACTTC. The chain is built from TRBV10-2 and TRBJ2-5; 16 nucleotides align to TRBD2. CDR3 size: 16 residues. With V trimmed by 7 bases and J by 3 bases, 5 bases remained unmatched. The germline CDR1 and CDR2 sequences are WSHSY and SAAADI.